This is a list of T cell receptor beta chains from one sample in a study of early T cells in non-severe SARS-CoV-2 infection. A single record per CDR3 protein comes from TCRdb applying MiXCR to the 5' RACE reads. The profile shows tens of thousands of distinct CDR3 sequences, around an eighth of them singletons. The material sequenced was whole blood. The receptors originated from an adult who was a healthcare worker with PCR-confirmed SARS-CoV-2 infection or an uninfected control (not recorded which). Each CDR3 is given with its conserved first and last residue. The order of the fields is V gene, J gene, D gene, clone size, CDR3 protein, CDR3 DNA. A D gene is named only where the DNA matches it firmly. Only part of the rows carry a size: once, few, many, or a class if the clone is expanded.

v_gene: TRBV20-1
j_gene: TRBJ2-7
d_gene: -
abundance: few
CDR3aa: CSARAFLTGYEQYF
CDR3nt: TGCAGTGCTAGAGCCTTTTTGACAGGCTACGAGCAGTACTTC

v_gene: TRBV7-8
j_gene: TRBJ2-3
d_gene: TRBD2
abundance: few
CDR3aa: CASSGGLAATDTQYF
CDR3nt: TGTGCCAGCAGCGGTGGACTAGCGGCCACAGATACGCAGTATTTT

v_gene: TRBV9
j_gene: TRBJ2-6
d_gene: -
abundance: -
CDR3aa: CASSVGGVSGANVLTF
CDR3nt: TGTGCCAGCAGCGTAGGGGGCGTCTCTGGGGCCAACGTCCTGACTTTC

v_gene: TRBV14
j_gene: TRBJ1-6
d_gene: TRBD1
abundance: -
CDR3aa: CASSQGQGGWNSPLHF
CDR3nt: TGTGCCAGCAGCCAGGGACAGGGGGGGTGGAATTCACCCCTCCACTTT

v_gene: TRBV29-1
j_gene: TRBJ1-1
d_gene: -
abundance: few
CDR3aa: CSARENTEAFF
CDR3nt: TGCAGCGCCAGGGAGAACACTGAAGCTTTCTTT

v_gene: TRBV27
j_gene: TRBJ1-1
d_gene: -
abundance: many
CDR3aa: CASSLSPGNTEAFF
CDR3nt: TGTGCCAGCAGTTTATCGCCGGGGAACACTGAAGCTTTCTTT

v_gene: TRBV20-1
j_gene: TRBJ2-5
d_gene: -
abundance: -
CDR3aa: CSARSQETQYFGPGRISETQYF
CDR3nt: -

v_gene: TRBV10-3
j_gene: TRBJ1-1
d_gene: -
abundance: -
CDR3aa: CAISRDGMNTEAFF
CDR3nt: TGTGCCATCAGTAGGGACGGAATGAACACTGAAGCTTTCTTT

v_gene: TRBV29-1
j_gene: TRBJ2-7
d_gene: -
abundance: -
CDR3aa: CSVVSKSFSYEQYF
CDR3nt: TGCAGCGTTGTATCCAAATCATTCTCCTACGAGCAGTACTTC

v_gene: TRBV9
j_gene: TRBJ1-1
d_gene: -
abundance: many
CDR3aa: CASSVLENTEAFF
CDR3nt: TGTGCCAGCAGCGTCTTGGAGAACACTGAAGCTTTCTTT

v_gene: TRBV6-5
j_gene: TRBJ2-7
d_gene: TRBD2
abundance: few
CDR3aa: CASSLRSIAGNSYEQYF
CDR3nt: TGTGCCAGCAGTTTACGTTCGATAGCGGGTAACTCCTACGAGCAGTACTTC

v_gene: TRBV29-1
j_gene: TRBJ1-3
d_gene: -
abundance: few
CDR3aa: CSGGQGNTIYF
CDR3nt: TGCAGCGGCGGACAGGGAAACACCATATATTTT

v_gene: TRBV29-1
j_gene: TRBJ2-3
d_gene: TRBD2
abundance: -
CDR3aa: CSGTGTSGGGTDTQYF
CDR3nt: TGCAGCGGGACCGGGACTAGCGGGGGTGGCACAGATACGCAGTATTTT

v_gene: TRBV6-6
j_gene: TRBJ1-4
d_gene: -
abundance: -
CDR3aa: CASTGGDEKLFF
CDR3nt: TGTGCCAGCACGGGTGGGGATGAAAAACTGTTTTTT

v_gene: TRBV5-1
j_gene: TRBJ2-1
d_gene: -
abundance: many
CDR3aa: CASSLEDNEQFF
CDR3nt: TGCGCCAGCAGCTTGGAGGACAATGAGCAGTTCTTC

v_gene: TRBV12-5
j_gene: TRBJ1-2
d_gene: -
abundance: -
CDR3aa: CASGLLRGYGYTF
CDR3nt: TGTGCTAGTGGTTTGCTCAGGGGTTATGGCTACACCTTC

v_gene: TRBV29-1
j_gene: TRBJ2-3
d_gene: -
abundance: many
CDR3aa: CSVVSPSSTDTQYF
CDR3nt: TGCAGCGTTGTTTCCCCCTCTAGCACAGATACGCAGTATTTT

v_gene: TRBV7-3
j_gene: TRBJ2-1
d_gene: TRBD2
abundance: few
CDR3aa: CASSLTLSSGGQFF
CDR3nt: TGTGCCAGCAGCTTAACGTTATCTAGCGGGGGCCAGTTCTTC

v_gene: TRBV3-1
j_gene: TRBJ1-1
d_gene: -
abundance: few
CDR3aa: CASILPREANTEAFF
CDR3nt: TGTGCCAGCATCCTCCCCAGGGAGGCGAACACTGAAGCTTTCTTT

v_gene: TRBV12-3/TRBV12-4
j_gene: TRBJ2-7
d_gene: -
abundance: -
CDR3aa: CASSLGAGLSYEQYF
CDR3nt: TGTGCCAGCAGTTTAGGTGCGGGACTCTCCTACGAGCAGTACTTC

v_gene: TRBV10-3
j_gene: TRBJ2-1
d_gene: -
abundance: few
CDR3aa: CAISEGSYNEQFF
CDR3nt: TGTGCCATCAGTGAGGGTTCCTACAATGAGCAGTTCTTC

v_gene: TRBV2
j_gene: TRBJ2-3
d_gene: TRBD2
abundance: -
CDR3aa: CASSEGLVAGGPTDTQYF
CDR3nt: TGTGCCAGCAGTGAAGGATTGGTAGCGGGGGGGCCGACAGATACGCAGTATTTT

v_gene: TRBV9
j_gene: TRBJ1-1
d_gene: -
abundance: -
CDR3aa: CASSEHSSTEAFF
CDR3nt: TGTGCCAGCAGCGAGCATTCGAGCACTGAAGCTTTCTTT

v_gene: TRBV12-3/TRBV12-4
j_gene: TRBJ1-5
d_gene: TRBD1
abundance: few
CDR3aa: CASTHGTDQPQHF
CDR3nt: TGTGCCAGCACCCACGGGACAGATCAGCCCCAGCATTTT

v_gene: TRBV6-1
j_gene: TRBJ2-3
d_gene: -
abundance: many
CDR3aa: CAGGSGEGSTDTQYF
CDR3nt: TGTGCCGGGGGGTCCGGGGAAGGGAGCACAGATACGCAGTATTTT

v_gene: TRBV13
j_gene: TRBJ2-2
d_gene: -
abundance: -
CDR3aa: CASSSPDRPGGGELFF
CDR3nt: TGTGCCAGCAGTTCGCCGGACAGACCGGGTGGCGGGGAGCTGTTTTTT

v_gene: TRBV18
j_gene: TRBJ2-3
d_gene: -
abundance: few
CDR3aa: CASSPGSARGLNTQYF
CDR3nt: TGTGCCAGCTCACCAGGCTCAGCTAGAGGTCTTAATACGCAGTATTTT

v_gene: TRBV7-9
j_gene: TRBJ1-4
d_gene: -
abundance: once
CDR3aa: CASSHRGTNEKLFF
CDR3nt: TGTGCCAGCAGCCATCGGGGGACTAATGAAAAACTGTTTTTT

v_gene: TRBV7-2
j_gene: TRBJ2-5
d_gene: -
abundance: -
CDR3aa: CASSATRGQETQYF
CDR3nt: TGTGCCAGCAGCGCGACCCGGGGCCAAGAGACCCAGTACTTC

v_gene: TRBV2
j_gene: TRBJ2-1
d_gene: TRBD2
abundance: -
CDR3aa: CASRISGRMDEQFF
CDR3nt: TGTGCCAGCAGGATTAGCGGGAGGATGGATGAGCAGTTCTTC

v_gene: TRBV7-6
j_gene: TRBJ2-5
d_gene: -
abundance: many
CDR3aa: CASSYGPRTQYF
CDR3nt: TGTGCCAGCAGCTATGGGCCACGGACCCAGTACTTC

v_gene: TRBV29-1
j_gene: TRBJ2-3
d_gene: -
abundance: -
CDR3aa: CSVPSDALGTDTQYF
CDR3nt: TGCAGCGTCCCAAGCGATGCCCTGGGCACAGATACGCAGTATTTT